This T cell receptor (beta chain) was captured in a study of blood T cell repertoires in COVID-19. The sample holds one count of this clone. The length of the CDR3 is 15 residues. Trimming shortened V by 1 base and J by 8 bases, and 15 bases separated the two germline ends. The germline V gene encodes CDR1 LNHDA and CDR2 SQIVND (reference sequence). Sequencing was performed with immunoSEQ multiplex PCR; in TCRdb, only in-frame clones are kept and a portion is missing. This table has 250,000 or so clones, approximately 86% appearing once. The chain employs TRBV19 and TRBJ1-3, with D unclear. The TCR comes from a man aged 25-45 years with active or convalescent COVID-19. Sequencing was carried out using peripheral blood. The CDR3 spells CASSIGFGIPDTIYF. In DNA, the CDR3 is TGTGCCAGTAGTATAGGTTTCGGGATACCGGACACCATATATTTT.